This record looks at one T cell receptor beta chain sequence and its context. This clonotype was observed many times. Its antigen has not been determined. No much larger clone is present one base from it, and per-base qualities are unavailable. Counted from cysteine to phenylalanine, this CDR3 has 13 amino acids. Only the CDR3 region is kept as DNA, spanning 39 bases read in frame from base 1. CDR1 SQVTM and CDR2 ANQGSEA were looked up in the germline V gene. V gives up 3 bases and J gives up 5 bases, and the segment between their germline ends measures 11 bases. The data derive from a study of CD8 T cells in ankylosing spondylitis (dated by TCRdb to about 2017). For the wider study: The study set out to find disease-linked TCR variants by profiling T cell receptor beta repertoires in ankylosing spondylitis patients and healthy donors. Peripheral blood was sampled, and synovial fluid was additionally collected from ankylosing spondylitis patients. In total, the full study cohort was made up of some 100 healthy donors and roughly 27 ankylosing spondylitis patients. Results the study describes overall, beyond this receptor: The disease-linked clones had a CD8+ phenotype and were found at relatively low frequencies in peripheral blood. Some of the motif variants had been reported before in the synovial fluid and blood of reactive arthritis patients, a finding that suggests common disease-initiation mechanisms. The disease-linked clones were reported to be significantly enriched in matched synovial fluid samples from ankylosing spondylitis patients. A TCR beta motif of several highly homologous amino acid variants appeared characteristic of blood from ankylosing spondylitis patients.

The instrument was an Illumina HiSeq 2500. Quantitative 5'-RACE with molecular barcodes was the method used to prepare the TCR beta libraries. The paper's data handling went like this. Disease-linked TCR variants were identified with a new computational method built on a probabilistic model of VDJ rearrangement. TCRdb applied fastp at Q25 and MiXCR to the public reads, then kept only in-frame beta chains. Identical CDR3 protein sequences are pooled into one entry, listed with their most common genes and DNA. None of the V and J calls come from the authors' own analysis; TCRdb made them. Present in this sample are hundreds of thousands of distinct CDR3 sequences, about 10% of which were seen just once. Jointly, the top ten make up around 0.51% of the sample.

The sequenced sample was blood, either unsorted or a sorted T cell fraction (not recorded which). This receptor was obtained from a male donor with ankylosing spondylitis. The chain uses TRBV29-1 and TRBJ2-1; no D gene can be assigned with confidence. The sequence in DNA is TGCAGCGTTGATGGCGTGAGCGACAATGAGCAGTTCTTC. Its protein product is CSVDGVSDNEQFF.